This T cell receptor (beta chain) derives from a study of blood T cell repertoires in COVID-19. Study details: Sources were T cells, B-cell-depleted T cells, or PBMCs; the material itself was cDNA or gDNA.

Measured with immunoSEQ multiplex PCR; TCRdb has only the in-frame clones, and not every one. The sample comprises about 410,000 clones, approximately 91% of which are singletons, and about 1.6% rests with the top ten. J gave up 6 bases and V 2 bases, and 2 bases lay outside the gene matches. The CDR3 runs 14 residues. The germline V gene has CDR1 SGHTA and CDR2 FQGNSA. This clone was found once. The gene calls are TRBV7-2 and TRBJ1-4, with 8 bases aligning to TRBD1. This sequence originates from a woman aged 40 to 50 with COVID-19, enrolled during active disease. The sample comprised peripheral blood. Here the CDR3 DNA reads TGTGCCAGCAGCTTACAGGGGGCTGATGAAAAACTGTTTTTT. This encodes CASSLQGADEKLFF.